The 10 T cell receptor beta chains below all came from one sample that was sequenced in a study of T cell responses to AZD1222 COVID-19 vaccine. Profiled with immunoSEQ multiplex PCR; TCRdb holds only in-frame clones, not every one. This sample carries approximately 190,000 clones, almost 95% of them seen once, and the ten largest clones take about 9.3%. The sample consisted of peripheral blood, taken on day 0 of AZD1222 vaccination. Receptor source: an adult in good health.

The gene calls are TRBV25-1 and TRBJ2-2; D uncertain. Germline-derived CDR1 and CDR2 are MGHDK and SYGVNS. The CDR3 has 12 amino acids. Trimming pared 11 bases from V and 4 bases from J, leaving 11 bases between. The CDR3 DNA reads as TGTGCCTCAGGCCCTGGCACCGGGGAGCTGTTTTTT. This codes for CASGPGTGELFF.

This chain's CDR3 is CASSLFGRASGTDTQYF. The CDR3 DNA sequence: TGTGCCAGCAGTTTATTTGGCCGGGCTAGCGGCACAGATACGCAGTATTTT. This rearrangement joins TRBV28 to TRBJ2-3, with D perhaps TRBD2 (6 bases). The CDR3 covers 17 residues. V lost 1 base to trimming and J lost 1 base, with 15 bases between them. Per germline, CDR1 MDHEN and CDR2 SYDVKM.

The chain carries TRBV4-1 and TRBJ1-2, with 7 bases matching TRBD1. Germline lookup yields CDR1 MGHRA and CDR2 YSYEKL. Losses at the gene ends were 3 bases for V and 8 bases for J; bases not matched to a gene: 15. The CDR3 has 16 residues. The CDR3 protein is CASSQDATGRLGGYTF. The DNA of the CDR3 is TGCGCCAGCAGCCAGGATGCGACAGGGCGCCTTGGGGGCTACACCTTC.

The gene calls are TRBV9 and TRBJ2-7; D is possibly TRBD1 or TRBD2 (5 bases each). Germline V gives CDR1 SGDLS, CDR2 YYNGEE. Trimming pared 4 bases from V and 5 bases from J, leaving 22 bases between. This CDR3 spans 16 amino acids. CDR3 sequence reads: CASSLGPGTGKNEQYF. CDR3 bases: TGTGCCAGCAGCCTAGGTCCGGGGACGGGGAAAAACGAGCAGTACTTC.

The rearrangement uses TRBV5-4 and TRBJ1-2, with no clear D. The CDR3 sequence is 14 residues long. Germline loops: CDR1 SGHNT, CDR2 YYREEE (reference sequence). V was shortened by 2 bases and J by 7 bases, with 15 bases between the two germline ends. CDR3 region: CASSFFERFSGYTF. The DNA of the CDR3 is TGTGCCAGCAGCTTTTTCGAGCGTTTTAGTGGCTACACCTTC.

The V call is TRBV6-6, the J call TRBJ2-7, with 9 nucleotides matching TRBD1. Germline V CDR1 and CDR2: MNHNY, SVGAGI (reference sequence). This CDR3 region has 19 residues. Germline trimming cut 8 bases from V and 1 base from J; bases unmatched to any gene: 21. As DNA, the CDR3 is TGTGCCAGCTGTCGGACAGGGGTCCTAGCGGCCGATAGATCCTACGAGCAGTACTTC. As protein: CASCRTGVLAADRSYEQYF.

This rearrangement joins TRBV6-4 to TRBJ1-1; a possible D gene is TRBD1 (5 bases). CDR3 length equals 14 residues. Germline values: CDR1 MRHNA, CDR2 SNTAGT. Trimming cost V 5 bases and J 3 bases, with 13 bases left between them. This CDR3 reads CASSPEGWHTEAFF. CDR3 in DNA: TGTGCCAGCAGTCCCGAGGGGTGGCACACTGAAGCTTTCTTT.

Only one count was recorded for this clone. The chain uses TRBV25-1 and TRBJ2-7; weak D call: TRBD2 (5 bases). CDR1 is MGHDK, CDR2 SYGVNS, per germline. Trimming took off 3 bases at V and 2 bases at J, with 8 bases between the two ends. The CDR3 contains 13 residues. CDR3 in DNA: TGTGCCAGCAGTGAGCCCGGGACCTACGAGCAGTACTTC. Amino acids: CASSEPGTYEQYF.

The chain couples TRBV9 to TRBJ2-1; 10 positions agree with TRBD1. The CDR3 has 17 amino acids. V shed 0 bases, J shed 2 bases, and the junction held 5 bases outside the gene matches. The germline V gene has CDR1 SGDLS and CDR2 YYNGEE. DNA for the CDR3: TGTGCCAGCAGCGTAGTTCCGGGACAGGGGACCTACAATGAGCAGTTCTTC. Translation: CASSVVPGQGTYNEQFF.

CDR3 residues: CASSLGGTATNEKLFF. CDR3 coding DNA: TGCGCCAGCAGCTTGGGGGGTACTGCAACTAATGAAAAACTGTTTTTT. The gene calls are TRBV5-1 and TRBJ1-4; D remains ambiguous. Trimming took 0 bases from V and 0 from J, leaving 9 bases between them. Germline-derived CDR1 and CDR2 are SGHRS and YFSETQ. There are 16 residues in the CDR3.